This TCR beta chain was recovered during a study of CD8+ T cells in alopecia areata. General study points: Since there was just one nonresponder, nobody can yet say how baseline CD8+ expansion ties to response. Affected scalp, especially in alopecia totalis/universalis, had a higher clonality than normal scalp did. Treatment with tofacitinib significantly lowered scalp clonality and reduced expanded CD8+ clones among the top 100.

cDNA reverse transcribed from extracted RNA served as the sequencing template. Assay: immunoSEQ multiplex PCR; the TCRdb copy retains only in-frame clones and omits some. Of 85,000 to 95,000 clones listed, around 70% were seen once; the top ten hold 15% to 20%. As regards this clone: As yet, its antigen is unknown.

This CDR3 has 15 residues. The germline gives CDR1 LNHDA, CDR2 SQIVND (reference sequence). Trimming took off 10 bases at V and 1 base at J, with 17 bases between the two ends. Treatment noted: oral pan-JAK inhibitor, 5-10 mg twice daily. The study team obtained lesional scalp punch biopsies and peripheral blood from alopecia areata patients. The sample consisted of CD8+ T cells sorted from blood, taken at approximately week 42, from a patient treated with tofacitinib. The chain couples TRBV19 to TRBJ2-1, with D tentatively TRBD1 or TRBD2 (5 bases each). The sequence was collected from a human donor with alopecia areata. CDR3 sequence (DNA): TGTGCCACCACCGTCTCGGGACGGTCCTACAATGAGCAGTTCTTC. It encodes CATTVSGRSYNEQFF.